The following is a TCR beta chain sequence with its context. This specimen belongs to a study of blood T cell repertoires in COVID-19. For the study at large: Researchers got acute and convalescent COVID-19 samples from the United States, Italy and Spain. PBMCs, B-cell-depleted T cells, or T cells were the source of the cDNA or gDNA that made up the material.

Original data processing: The authors estimated nucleated cell counts from reference gene primer amplification. Produced via immunoSEQ multiplex PCR; TCRdb's table is partial and in-frame only. V and J calls and clone size come straight from that table; D and trimming were deduced from the DNA. Counted here are some 43,000 clones, roughly 84% occurring once; the ten biggest clones make up around 13%. Trimming stripped 1 base from V and 5 bases from J, with 11 bases between. Germline V gene sequence: CDR1 LNHDA, CDR2 SQIVND (reference sequence). The CDR3 sequence is 14 residues long. The chain joins TRBV19 to TRBJ1-1; D may be TRBD1 (5 bases). Sequencing was performed on peripheral blood. This sequence was found in a man between 50 and 59 years old with active or convalescent COVID-19. CDR3: CASSIAGIGTEAFF. In DNA, the CDR3 is TGTGCCAGTAGTATAGCAGGGATTGGAACTGAAGCTTTCTTT.